Listed here are 3 T cell receptor beta chains from one sample, sequenced in a study of vaccination effects on CD4 cells after COVID-19. Within the ViraFEST assay, antigen-specific CD4+ T cells underwent expansion with viral peptide pools prior to sequencing. The culture ran for about 11 days, and then CD4+ T cells were isolated. This individual tested PCR-positive for SARS-CoV-2 infection between March and December 2020. Their antigens are not known. Measured with immunoSEQ multiplex PCR; TCRdb has only the in-frame clones, and not every one. The sample includes 55,000 or so clones, about 77% seen only once; the top ten take 4.5% to 7%. The sample in question was CD4+ T cells from PBMCs cultured with HIV peptides, obtained before COVID-19 vaccination. The subset here: HIV-1 Nef peptide pool negative control/reference culture. The receptors derive from a human donor who had a prior SARS-CoV-2 infection.

The chain couples TRBV9 to TRBJ2-3; maybe TRBD2 (5 bases). The V end lost 3 bases, the J end lost 2 bases, and 13 bases lay between the germline ends. This CDR3 spans 15 amino acids. Germline V gives CDR1 SGDLS, CDR2 YYNGEE. This CDR3 reads CASSATGINTDTQYF. The CDR3 region has the DNA TGTGCCAGCAGCGCAACCGGGATAAACACAGATACGCAGTATTTT.

J is TRBJ2-7 and V is TRBV6-5; 9 bases match TRBD2. The J segment lost 6 bases and the V segment lost 0 bases, leaving 6 bases of the junction unmatched. CDR1 MNHEY and CDR2 SVGAGI come from the germline V gene. The CDR3 has 15 amino acids. CDR3 protein: CASSYSASGIGEQYF. The CDR3 DNA sequence: TGTGCCAGCAGTTACTCTGCTAGCGGGATCGGCGAGCAGTACTTC.

The CDR3 DNA sequence: TGTGCCAGCTCACCACGGAGTGGCGCCCGAGCGGATCCCCTCCACTTT. Amino acids: CASSPRSGARADPLHF. This chain joins TRBV18 and TRBJ1-6; D gene ambiguous. V gave up 1 base and J gave up 13 bases, with 20 bases separating them. The CDR3 sequence is 16 residues long. CDR1 is KGHSH and CDR2 is LQKENI in the germline V gene.